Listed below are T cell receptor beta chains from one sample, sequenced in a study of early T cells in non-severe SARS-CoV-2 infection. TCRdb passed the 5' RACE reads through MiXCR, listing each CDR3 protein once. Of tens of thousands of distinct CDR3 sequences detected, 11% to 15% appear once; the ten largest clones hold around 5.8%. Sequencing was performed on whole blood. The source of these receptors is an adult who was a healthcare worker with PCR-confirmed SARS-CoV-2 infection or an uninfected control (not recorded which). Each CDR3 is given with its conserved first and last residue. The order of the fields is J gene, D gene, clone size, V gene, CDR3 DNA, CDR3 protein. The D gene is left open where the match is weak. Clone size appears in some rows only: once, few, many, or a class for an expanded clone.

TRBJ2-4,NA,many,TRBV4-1,TGCGCCAGCAGCCAGGGTCGAGCGACAGAACGAGCCAAAAACATTCAGTACTTC,CASSQGRATERAKNIQYF
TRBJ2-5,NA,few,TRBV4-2,TGTGCCAGCAGCCAAGATCTGGCAGGGAGAGAGACCCAGTACTTC,CASSQDLAGRETQYF
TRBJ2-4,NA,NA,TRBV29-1,TGCAGCGTTCTCCGTACAGGGAGTAAAAACATTCAGTACTTC,CSVLRTGSKNIQYF
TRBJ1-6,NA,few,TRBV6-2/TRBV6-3,TGTGCCAGCAGTCCGGTCAGGGGCCCGGTAAATTCACCCCTCCACTTT,CASSPVRGPVNSPLHF
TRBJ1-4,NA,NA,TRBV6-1,TGTGCCAGCAGTGAACAGGGGCTCGCTAATGAAAAACTGTTTTTT,CASSEQGLANEKLFF
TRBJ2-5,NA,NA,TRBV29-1,TGCAGCGTTCCGCCCGGGGGACAGCGTTCACAAGAGACCCAGTACTTC,CSVPPGGQRSQETQYF
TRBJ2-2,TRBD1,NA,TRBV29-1,TGCAGCGTTGAAGGCCAGGGGGCATTCACCGGGGAGCTGTTTTTT,CSVEGQGAFTGELFF
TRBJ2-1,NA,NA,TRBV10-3,TGTGCCATCAGTGGTAGCCTTTATGAGCAGTTCTTC,CAISGSLYEQFF
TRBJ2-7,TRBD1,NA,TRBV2,TGTGTCAGCGGACAGGTTAGCTCCTACGAGCAGTACTTC,CVSGQVSSYEQYF
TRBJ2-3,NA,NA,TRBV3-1,TGTGCCAGCAGCCTTAATCGTGGGGATACGCAGTATTTT,CASSLNRGDTQYF
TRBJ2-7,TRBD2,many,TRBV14,TGTGCCAGCAGCCATAGCGGGGGGGCCTACGAGCAGTACTTC,CASSHSGGAYEQYF
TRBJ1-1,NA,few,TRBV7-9,TGTGCCAGCAGCTGGGGTCTAGGGGACACTGAAGCTTTCTTT,CASSWGLGDTEAFF
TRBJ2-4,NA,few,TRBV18,TGTGCCAGCTCACCACCTTACACCTTAGCCAAAAACATTCAGTACTTC,CASSPPYTLAKNIQYF
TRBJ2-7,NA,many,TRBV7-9,TGTGCCAGCAGCCCCCCATCGATAGCAGGGCTGTACTTC,CASSPPSIAGLYF
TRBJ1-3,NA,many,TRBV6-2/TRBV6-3,TGTGCCAGCGGCGACCCTGGAAACACCATATATTTT,CASGDPGNTIYF
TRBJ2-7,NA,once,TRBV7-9,TGTGCCAGCAGCCCCCGACCCGTACCCTACGAGCAGTACTTC,CASSPRPVPYEQYF
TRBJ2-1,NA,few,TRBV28,TGTGCCAGCAGGACGACGGGGAATGAGCAGTTCTTC,CASRTTGNEQFF
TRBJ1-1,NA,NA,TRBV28,TGTGCCAGCAGTTCCATCGGGACAGAAGCTTTCTTT,CASSSIGTEAFF
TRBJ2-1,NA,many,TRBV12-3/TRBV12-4,TGTGCCAGCAGTTTGGGCGGGCGCGGATACAATGAGCAGTTCTTC,CASSLGGRGYNEQFF
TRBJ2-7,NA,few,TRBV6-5,TGTGCCAGCAGTTACCACAGGGACGAGCAGTACTTC,CASSYHRDEQYF
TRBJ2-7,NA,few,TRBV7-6,TGTGCCAGCAGCCCTCTTCCAAGTAGTAACGAGCAGTACTTC,CASSPLPSSNEQYF
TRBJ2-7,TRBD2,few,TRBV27,TGTGCCAGTCGCAGGTTACTAGCGGGGGGTTCCGACCCCTACGAGCAGTACTTC,CASRRLLAGGSDPYEQYF
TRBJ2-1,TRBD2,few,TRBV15,TGTGCCACCAGCGGCAGCGGGGGGGCGGGTGAGCAGTTCTTC,CATSGSGGAGEQFF
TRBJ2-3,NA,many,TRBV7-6,TGTGCCAGCAGCTCCCGCCCGGGAACAGATACGCAGTATTTT,CASSSRPGTDTQYF
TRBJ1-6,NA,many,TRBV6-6,TGTGCCAGCAGTTACCGCGCGGATTCACCCCTCCACTTT,CASSYRADSPLHF
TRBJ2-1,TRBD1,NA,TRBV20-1,TGCAGTGCTAGAGGGGGACAGGGGGCGGCGAATGAGCAGTTCTTC,CSARGGQGAANEQFF
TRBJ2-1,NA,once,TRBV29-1,TGCAGCGTGTTATCGGGACTGCCGACCGCCAATGAGCAGTTCTTC,CSVLSGLPTANEQFF
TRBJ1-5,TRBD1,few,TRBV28,TGTGCCAGCAGTAAAGGGGGCACGGGGGTTGGGCCCCAGCATTTT,CASSKGGTGVGPQHF
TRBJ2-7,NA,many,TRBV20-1,TGCAGTGCTAGGGAAGACAACGAGCAGTACTTC,CSAREDNEQYF
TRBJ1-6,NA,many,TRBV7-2,TGTGCCAGCAGCTTAGCGGTCAGCTATAATTCACCCCTCCACTTT,CASSLAVSYNSPLHF
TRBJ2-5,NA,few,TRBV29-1,TGCAGCGTTAACACCCAAGAGACCCAGTACTTC,CSVNTQETQYF
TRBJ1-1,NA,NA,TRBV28,TGTGCCAGCAGTCAGACATCTCTGAACACTGAAGCTTTCTTT,CASSQTSLNTEAFF
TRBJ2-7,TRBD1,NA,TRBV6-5,TGTGCCAGCAGCTTGGGACAGGAGGGTCGGCCGTACTTC,CASSLGQEGRPYF
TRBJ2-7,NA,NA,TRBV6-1,TGTGCCAGCACCGCAGGGGTCTACGAGCAGTACTTC,CASTAGVYEQYF
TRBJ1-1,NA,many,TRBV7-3,TGTGCCAGCATCTCCCGGGTCCTCGGGACTGAAGCTTTCTTT,CASISRVLGTEAFF
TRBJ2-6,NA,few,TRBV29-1,TGCAGCGCCGACACCTCTGGGGCCAACGTCCTGACTTTC,CSADTSGANVLTF
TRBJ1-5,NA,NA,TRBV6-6,TGTGCCAGCAGTTACATGCCAGGAGGATTGCCCCAGCATTTT,CASSYMPGGLPQHF
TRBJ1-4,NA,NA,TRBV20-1,TGCAGCCCCGGGGGGGGTTGGCACTCTGAAAAACTGTTTTTT,CSPGGGWHSEKLFF
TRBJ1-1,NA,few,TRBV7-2,TGTGCCAGCAGCTCACAGGGACAGAACACTGAAGCTTTCTTT,CASSSQGQNTEAFF
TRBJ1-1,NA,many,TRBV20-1,TGCAGTGCTAAGGCGGGGGGCCCCGCAACTGAAGCTTTCTTT,CSAKAGGPATEAFF